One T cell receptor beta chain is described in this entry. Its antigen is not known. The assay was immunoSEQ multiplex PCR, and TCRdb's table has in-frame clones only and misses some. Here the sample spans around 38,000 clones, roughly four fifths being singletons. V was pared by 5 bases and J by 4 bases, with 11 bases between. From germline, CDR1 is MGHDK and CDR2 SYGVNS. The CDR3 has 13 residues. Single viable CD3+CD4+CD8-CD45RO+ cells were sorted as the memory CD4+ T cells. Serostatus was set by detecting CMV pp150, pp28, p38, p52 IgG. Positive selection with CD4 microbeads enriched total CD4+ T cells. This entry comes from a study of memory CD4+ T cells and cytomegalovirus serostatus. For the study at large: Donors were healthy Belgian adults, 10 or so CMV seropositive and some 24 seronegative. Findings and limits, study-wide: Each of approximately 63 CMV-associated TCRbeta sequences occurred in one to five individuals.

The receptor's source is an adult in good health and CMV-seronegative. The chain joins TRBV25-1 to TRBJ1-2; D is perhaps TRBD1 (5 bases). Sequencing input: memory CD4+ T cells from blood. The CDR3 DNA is TGTGCCAGCAGTCAAGACAGCGGCTATGGCTACACCTTC. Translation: CASSQDSGYGYTF.